This TCR beta chain emerged from a study of control samples from healthy donors and cancer patients. Here immunoSEQ multiplex PCR was the method, and the copy in TCRdb shows in-frame clones only, minus some. This sample has about 110,000 clones, with roughly 79% found just once. V lost 0 bases and J lost 7; bases outside the gene matches: 5. CDR1 is MNHEY and CDR2 is SVGAGI in the germline V gene. This CDR3 is 14 amino acids long. The receptor was isolated from a man aged 18 to 29 in good health. This chain links TRBV6-5 with TRBJ1-2; the match to TRBD1 covers 7 bases. The source material was blood. In DNA, the CDR3 is TGTGCCAGCAGTTACTCAGAGACAGGGACTGGCTACACCTTC. Protein product: CASSYSETGTGYTF.